The 15 T cell receptor beta chains listed next were all sequenced from one sample in a study of T cells expressing NK-cell markers (dated by TCRdb to 2020 to 2022). Library construction relied on 5' RACE. The sequencer was an Illumina HiSeq 2000. Each CDR3 protein sequence appears as one entry after TCRdb reprocessed the reads, and no DNA is included. The record for this sample contains about 380,000 distinct CDR3 sequences. Around 4.9% of the sample belongs to the ten largest clones. The sample comprised blood T cells: a sorted CD56 or NKG2C T cell subset, CD4+ or CD8+ T cells, or bulk PBMC T cells (not recorded which). The receptor set was obtained from a man aged 18-70 years in good health.

The chain uses TRBV12-3 or TRBV12-4 and TRBJ1-2; checking the TCRdb D call of TRBD1 is not possible without DNA. The CDR3 spans 15 residues. The CDR3 sequence: CASRGTGGRNYGYTF.

CDR3 loop: CASSFGPTYNEQFF. The chain joins TRBV7-2 to TRBJ2-1; the TCRdb call, TRBD2, lacks DNA for checking. This CDR3 contains 14 residues. Germline lookup yields CDR1 SGHTA and CDR2 FQGNSA.

The V and J genes are TRBV28 and TRBJ2-6; there is no DNA to check the TCRdb D call of TRBD1. The length of the CDR3 is 17 residues. Germline V CDR1 and CDR2: MDHEN, SYDVKM. CDR3 protein: CASRLAGANSGANVLTF.

The genes are TRBV27 and TRBJ2-5; TCRdb's D call of TRBD1 is untestable without DNA. The CDR3 extends over 16 amino acids. Germline assignment: CDR1 MNHEY and CDR2 SMNVEV (reference sequence). This CDR3 reads CASSSGQGRSRETQYF.

The chain is built from TRBV20-1 and TRBJ1-5; TCRdb designates TRBD1, a call that cannot be tested without DNA. Germline CDR1 is DFQATT and CDR2 is SNEGSKA (reference sequence). The CDR3 has 14 residues. CDR3 region: CSAKDSRSNQPQHF.

The gene calls are TRBV25-1 and TRBJ2-7; TCRdb selects TRBD2, and the lack of DNA leaves this call unchecked. CDR3 length equals 13 residues. Germline-derived CDR1 and CDR2 are MGHDK and SYGVNS. CDR3 loop: CASTRGGEYEQYF.

This chain joins TRBV6-1 and TRBJ2-1; no DNA is available, so the TRBD1 call from TCRdb remains unchecked. Germline assignment: CDR1 MNHNS and CDR2 SASEGT. This CDR3 has 14 amino acids. CDR3 sequence reads: CANSRDRGSDEQFF.

V gene TRBV15 combines with J gene TRBJ1-2. The CDR3 loop spans 12 amino acids. CDR1 and CDR2 from the germline V gene are LNHNV and YYDKDF (reference sequence). The CDR3 reads CATSSEGYGYTF.

The V gene is TRBV28, the J gene TRBJ2-2; there is no DNA to check the TCRdb D call of TRBD1. Germline CDR1 reads MDHEN; CDR2 reads SYDVKM. The CDR3 spans 15 residues. The CDR3 is CASSSTGWNTGELFF.

The chain employs TRBV6-1 and TRBJ1-1; TCRdb's assignment of TRBD1 cannot be checked, as there is no DNA. Germline V lookup: CDR1 MNHNS, CDR2 SASEGT. CDR3 length: 13 amino acids. CDR3 residues: CASSPGVVTEAFF.

The chain has TRBV20-1 and TRBJ2-7; lacking DNA, the TRBD1 call made by TCRdb goes unchecked. The length of the CDR3 is 14 residues. Germline V CDR1 and CDR2: DFQATT, SNEGSKA (reference sequence). The chain's CDR3 is CSAARGTGTFAQYF.

V and J are TRBV11-1 and TRBJ2-1. The CDR3 covers 19 residues. Germline V lookup: CDR1 SGHAT, CDR2 FQDESV (reference sequence). CDR3 region: CASSLARSGPKSSYNEQFF.

This chain joins TRBV20-1 and TRBJ2-1. The CDR3 has 13 residues. Germline CDR1 is DFQATT and CDR2 is SNEGSKA (reference sequence). This CDR3 is CSARQRPFVEQFF.

The gene calls are TRBV5-1 and TRBJ2-7; TCRdb selects TRBD1, and the lack of DNA leaves this call unchecked. The germline gives CDR1 SGHRS, CDR2 YFSETQ. The CDR3 is 14 residues long. The CDR3: CASSRGGQFDEQYF.

The chain joins TRBV6-5 to TRBJ2-5; there is no DNA to check the TCRdb D call of TRBD1. Germline-derived CDR1 and CDR2 are MNHEY and SVGAGI. This CDR3 region has 17 residues. CDR3 sequence reads: CASSYTPAGTGQETQYF.